These 17 T cell receptor beta chains share one sample of origin, sequenced in a study of T cell changes during pregnancy in multiple sclerosis. Sequencing used immunoSEQ multiplex PCR; TCRdb keeps in-frame clones, though not all of them. The repertoire holds nearly 45,000 clones, with approximately 96% as singletons. This specimen was peripheral blood, taken in the second trimester of pregnancy. Receptors originate from a female donor with multiple sclerosis, enrolled in a pregnancy study.

The rearrangement links TRBV5-1 to TRBJ1-1; D perhaps matches TRBD1 (5 bases). The germline V gene has CDR1 SGHRS and CDR2 YFSETQ. There are 14 residues in the CDR3. Trimming left V 4 bases short and J 4 bases short, with 14 bases between. DNA of the CDR3: TGCGCCAGCAGCCCGCAGGGAGGTAGCACTGAAGCTTTCTTT. The encoded protein is CASSPQGGSTEAFF.

The V gene is TRBV5-1, the J gene TRBJ1-4; 7 bases align to TRBD1. CDR1 SGHRS and CDR2 YFSETQ come from the germline V gene. Germline trimming cut 4 bases from V and 4 bases from J; bases unmatched to any gene: 10. This CDR3 has 16 residues. This chain's CDR3 is CASSPTGPSFNEKLFF. The CDR3 DNA follows: TGCGCCAGCAGCCCGACAGGGCCCAGTTTTAATGAAAAACTGTTTTTT.

This CDR3 is CASSKGQGNTEAFF. The CDR3 DNA reads as TGTGCCAGCAGCAAGGGACAGGGGAACACTGAAGCTTTCTTT. This chain links TRBV11-1 with TRBJ1-1, with 9 positions matching TRBD1. Looked up from germline, CDR1 is SGHAT and CDR2 is FQDESV (reference sequence). The CDR3 is 14 amino acids. V was pared by 5 bases and J by 1 base, with 2 bases of the junction left unmatched.

The rearrangement links TRBV6-1 to TRBJ2-1, with 11 bases lining up with TRBD2. This CDR3 contains 15 residues. The V segment lost 4 bases and the J segment 10 bases; nucleotides outside the gene matches: 9. Germline CDR1 reads MNHNS; CDR2 reads SASEGT. This chain's CDR3 is CASSVQLAGGDEQFF. The CDR3 region has the DNA TGTGCCAGCAGTGTACAGTTAGCGGGAGGGGACGAGCAGTTCTTC.

This rearrangement joins TRBV15 to TRBJ2-1, with D possibly being TRBD2 (5 bases). Trimming took 1 base from V and 12 from J, leaving 19 bases between them. This CDR3 spans 15 amino acids. Germline V gene lookup returns CDR1 LNHNV and CDR2 YYDKDF (reference sequence). Here the CDR3 DNA reads TGTGCCACCAGCAGAGTAGAGGGCCCCGTCAGTGGGCAGTTCTTC. This sequence encodes CATSRVEGPVSGQFF.

The rearrangement uses TRBV19 and TRBJ2-2, with 7 bases aligning to TRBD2. V shed 6 bases, J shed 5 bases, and the junction held 15 bases outside the gene matches. Germline lookup yields CDR1 LNHDA and CDR2 SQIVND (reference sequence). CDR3 length equals 17 residues. The CDR3 is CASSKPARTRRTGELFF. The CDR3 DNA follows: TGTGCCAGTAGCAAACCGGCAAGGACTAGGCGTACCGGGGAGCTGTTTTTT.

This sequence joins TRBV5-1 and TRBJ1-5; tentatively, D is TRBD1 (6 bases). Germline values: CDR1 SGHRS, CDR2 YFSETQ. CDR3 length: 13 amino acids. The V end was cut by 5 bases, the J end by 1 base, with 7 bases between. This CDR3 reads CASSQGSNQPQHF. In DNA form, the CDR3 reads TGCGCCAGCAGTCAGGGGAGCAATCAGCCCCAGCATTTT.

This chain joins TRBV11-3 and TRBJ2-4; possible D gene TRBD2, 6 bases. Germline V gene lookup returns CDR1 SGHNT and CDR2 YENEEA. This CDR3 region has 15 residues. Trimming took 1 base from V and 9 from J, leaving 16 bases between them. The CDR3 protein is CASSLGEVAGSIQYF. The DNA for the CDR3 is TGTGCCAGCAGCTTAGGGGAGGTTGCAGGGAGCATTCAGTACTTC. Looking up the rest from reference TRBV11-3 and TRBJ2-4 gives the full variable domain: EAGVVQSPRYKIIEKKQPVAFWCNPISGHNTLYWYLQNLGQGPELLIRYENEEAVDDSQLPKDRFSAERLKGVDSTLKIQPAELGDSAVYLCASSLGEVAGSIQYFGAGTRLSVL.

This clone has just one count. The rearrangement joins TRBV29-1 to TRBJ1-2; the D is unclear. This CDR3 comprises 12 residues. The V gene lost 6 bases and the J gene lost 0 bases, with 8 bases spanning the gap. The germline V gene has CDR1 SQVTM and CDR2 ANQGSEA. CDR3 loop: CSVFTANYGYTF. The CDR3 DNA follows: TGCAGCGTCTTCACAGCTAACTATGGCTACACCTTC.

This chain's CDR3 is CASSLVSGINTGELFF. The CDR3 DNA reads TGTGCCAGCAGCTTAGTCAGCGGGATCAACACCGGGGAGCTGTTTTTT. The gene calls are TRBV7-2 and TRBJ2-2; 7 nucleotides line up with TRBD2. The trim removed 1 base at V and 2 bases at J, leaving 4 bases unmatched. The germline V gene has CDR1 SGHTA and CDR2 FQGNSA. This CDR3 contains 16 residues.

This sequence joins TRBV14 and TRBJ1-2, with D perhaps matching TRBD1 (5 bases). The CDR3 spans 13 residues. The germline gives CDR1 SGHDN, CDR2 FVKESK. V lost 1 base, J lost 2 bases, and 5 bases lay in between. For the CDR3, the DNA is TGTGCCAGCAGCCAAGGACAGAACTATGGCTACACCTTC. Encoded protein: CASSQGQNYGYTF.

The genes are TRBV19 and TRBJ1-6; 9 bases align to TRBD1. The CDR3 spans 15 residues. The V and J ends lost 9 bases and 4 bases, in that order; junction bases with no gene match: 7. Germline V gene sequence: CDR1 LNHDA, CDR2 SQIVND (reference sequence). CDR3 sequence (DNA): TGTGCCAGCCGCTTAGGGACAGGGTATAATTCACCCCTCCACTTT. It yields the protein CASRLGTGYNSPLHF.

The chain employs TRBV6-1 and TRBJ2-3; 14 bases fit TRBD2. The CDR3 covers 15 residues. In germline, CDR1 is MNHNS, CDR2 SASEGT. The junction had 5 bases not matched to a gene; V was cut back by 7 bases and J by 5 bases. Here the CDR3 reads CASTRTSGGRDTQYF. The CDR3 region has the DNA TGTGCCAGCACCCGGACTAGCGGGGGGAGAGATACGCAGTATTTT.

The chain employs TRBV5-4 and TRBJ2-6; 7 bases are shared with TRBD1. Germline values: CDR1 SGHNT, CDR2 YYREEE (reference sequence). The junction had 13 bases not matched to a gene; V was cut back by 4 bases and J by 0 bases. There are 19 residues in the CDR3. The CDR3 nucleotides read TGTGCCAGCAGCCCACCTAACAGGGGCCCCAGCTCTGGGGCCAACGTCCTGACTTTC. Protein product: CASSPPNRGPSSGANVLTF.

V and J are TRBV9 and TRBJ1-2; a possible D gene is TRBD1 (5 bases). Trimming shortened V by 4 bases and J by 6 bases, and 10 bases separated the two germline ends. CDR1 and CDR2 from the germline V gene are SGDLS and YYNGEE. This CDR3 contains 12 residues. CDR3 in DNA: TGTGCCAGCAGCACTCGGACAAATGGCTACACCTTC. Its translation: CASSTRTNGYTF.

The V gene is TRBV30, the J gene TRBJ2-5; D gene uncertain. This CDR3 is 13 amino acids long. V lost 2 bases and J lost 1, with 8 bases in between. From germline, CDR1 is GTSNPN and CDR2 SVGIG (reference sequence). The DNA of the CDR3 is TGTGCCTGGAGTTCCCGGTTCCAAGAGACCCAGTACTTC. The encoded protein is CAWSSRFQETQYF.

The chain employs TRBV18 and TRBJ1-6, with 8 bases lining up with TRBD1. V shed 9 bases, J shed 6 bases, and the junction held 7 bases outside the gene matches. The germline gives CDR1 KGHSH, CDR2 LQKENI. The CDR3 runs to 14 residues. CDR3 residues: CASRPDRVNSPLHF. Written as DNA, the CDR3 is TGTGCCAGTCGCCCGGACAGGGTTAATTCACCCCTCCACTTT.